One and the same sample provided the 22 T cell receptor beta chains below, sequenced in a study of identical twins. A single record per CDR3 protein comes from TCRdb applying MiXCR to the 5' RACE reads. The repertoire holds about 890,000 distinct CDR3 sequences, roughly an eighth seen once, with around 1.5% in the top ten. These records were also assigned to another study, of yellow fever vaccine responses in identical twins.

Sequenced material: PBMCs. All receptors come from a woman between 18 and 29 years old in good health.

This chain joins TRBV28 and TRBJ2-1; D gene unclear. The CDR3 is made up of 13 amino acids. Germline loops: CDR1 MDHEN, CDR2 SYDVKM. V was cut by 6 bases and J by 9 bases, with 15 bases left in between. CDR3 residues: CASSLFQVGEQFF. The CDR3 DNA follows: TGTGCCAGCAGCCTATTTCAAGTCGGTGAGCAGTTCTTC.

This clonotype has a handful of counts. The chain links TRBV25-1 to TRBJ2-7; TRBD1 agrees at 8 bases. Germline values: CDR1 MGHDK, CDR2 SYGVNS. Losses at the gene ends were 4 bases for V and 4 bases for J; bases not matched to a gene: 9. The CDR3 is made up of 15 amino acids. This chain's CDR3 is CASSVLAGGHYEQYF. CDR3 sequence (DNA): TGTGCCAGCAGTGTCCTGGCAGGGGGCCATTACGAGCAGTACTTC.

This clonotype was observed a handful of times. The CDR3 DNA reads TGTGCCAGCAGCCAGGGCGGAGGCGCGAACACTGAAGCTTTCTTT. It encodes CASSQGGGANTEAFF. The J gene is TRBJ1-1, the V gene TRBV7-3; perhaps TRBD1 as D (5 bases). Germline CDR1 SGHTA, CDR2 FQGTGA. The CDR3 has 15 amino acids. V lost 5 bases to trimming and J lost 1 base, with 14 bases between them.

This chain uses TRBV5-5 with TRBJ2-1; D is unresolved. Germline V gene data show CDR1 as SGHKS and CDR2 as YYEKEE (reference sequence). The CDR3 covers 15 residues. The V end was cut by 5 bases, the J end by 0 bases, with 12 bases between. This CDR3 is CASRLELHSYNEQFF. The CDR3 nucleotides are TGTGCCAGCAGGTTAGAACTCCACTCCTACAATGAGCAGTTCTTC.

The V and J genes are TRBV20-1 and TRBJ2-1, with D hard to call. The V and J ends lost 0 bases and 8 bases respectively, with 14 bases between them. CDR3 length: 14 amino acids. Germline V gene data show CDR1 as DFQATT and CDR2 as SNEGSKA (reference sequence). The CDR3 region is CSARDLGSQHEQFF. Here the CDR3 DNA reads TGCAGTGCTAGAGATTTGGGGTCACAGCATGAGCAGTTCTTC.

This sequence joins TRBV7-8 and TRBJ2-5; 13 positions agree with TRBD2. J lost 1 base, V lost 10 bases, and 9 bases had no gene match. CDR3 length equals 16 residues. Germline-derived CDR1 and CDR2 are SGHVS and FQNEAQ. CDR3 coding DNA: TGTGCCACCAAACAAGGACTAGCGGGAGTCCAAGAGACCCAGTACTTC. It translates to CATKQGLAGVQETQYF.

The chain is built from TRBV2 and TRBJ2-7; no clear D gene. This CDR3 comprises 13 residues. Trimming shortened V by 3 bases and J by 1 base, and 7 bases separated the two germline ends. Germline V gives CDR1 SNHLY, CDR2 FYNNEI. CDR3 region: CASSEDGSYEQYV. The CDR3, as DNA: TGTGCCAGCAGTGAGGATGGGTCCTACGAGCAGTACGTC.

This clonotype has a handful of counts. CDR3 sequence reads: CASSSTGTKANIQYF. The CDR3 nucleotides read TGTGCCAGCAGCTCCACCGGGACAAAGGCTAACATTCAGTACTTC. The chain has TRBV7-2 and TRBJ2-4, with D perhaps TRBD1 (6 bases). The CDR3 covers 15 residues. Per the germline V gene, CDR1 is SGHTA and CDR2 is FQGNSA. V shed 4 bases and J shed 7 bases, with 17 bases lying between them.

The chain is built from TRBV5-1 and TRBJ2-1; 15 bases are a match to TRBD2. V shed 3 bases, J shed 5 bases, and the junction held 3 bases outside the gene matches. The length of the CDR3 is 16 residues. Looked up from germline, CDR1 is SGHRS and CDR2 is YFSETQ. The CDR3 nucleotides read TGCGCCAGCAGCTCAGGGACTAGCGGGGGGAACAATGAGCAGTTCTTC. This codes for CASSSGTSGGNNEQFF. The full variable domain, in which reference TRBV5-1 and TRBJ2-1 provide the parts outside the CDR3, is KAGVTQTPRYLIKTRGQQVTLSCSPISGHRSVSWYQQTPGQGLQFLFEYFSETQRNKGNFPGRFSGRQFSNSRSEMNVSTLELGDSALYLCASSSGTSGGNNEQFFGPGTRLTVL.

At least ten counts were recorded for this clonotype. The V call is TRBV12-3 or TRBV12-4, the J call TRBJ1-5, with D maybe TRBD1 (6 bases). The germline V and J ends were trimmed by 7 bases and 6 bases, with 10 bases remaining between them. The CDR3 runs to 12 residues. The CDR3: CASNTGSQPQHF. As DNA, the CDR3 is TGTGCCAGCAATACAGGGTCTCAGCCCCAGCATTTT.

The chain carries TRBV20-1 and TRBJ2-3, with D hard to call. This CDR3 spans 15 amino acids. Germline V CDR1 and CDR2: DFQATT, SNEGSKA (reference sequence). The germline V and J ends were trimmed by 3 bases and 2 bases, with 15 bases remaining between them. The CDR3 is CSASRAPRSTDTQYF. The CDR3 DNA sequence: TGCAGTGCTAGCCGGGCCCCGAGGTCCACAGATACGCAGTATTTT.

V is TRBV7-9 and J is TRBJ2-3; D possibly corresponds to TRBD2 (5 bases). Germline CDR1 SEHNR, CDR2 FQNEAQ (reference sequence). The CDR3 contains 14 residues. Trimming removed 8 bases from V and 0 bases from J, with 12 bases in between. The chain's CDR3 is CASGGRQSTDTQYF. The DNA of the CDR3 is TGTGCCAGCGGAGGACGGCAAAGCACAGATACGCAGTATTTT.

The chain is built from TRBV11-2 and TRBJ2-2; 15 bases align to TRBD2. V shed 5 bases, J shed 8 bases, and the junction held 12 bases outside the gene matches. The CDR3 extends over 18 amino acids. The germline gives CDR1 SGHAT, CDR2 FQNNGV. The CDR3 region has the DNA TGTGCCAGCAGCAGAAGGACTAGCGGGAGGGGAGGGATTGGGGAGCTGTTTTTT. Translation: CASSRRTSGRGGIGELFF.

This clonotype was counted only a few times. The V gene is TRBV10-3, the J gene TRBJ1-1; TRBD1 aligns across 7 bases. The CDR3 has 15 amino acids. Germline V gene sequence: CDR1 ENHRY, CDR2 SYGVKD. After removal of 4 bases from V and 0 bases from J, the junction contained 5 bases not matched to a gene. The CDR3 region is CAISAGTALNTEAFF. The CDR3 region has the DNA TGTGCCATCAGTGCTGGGACAGCCCTGAACACTGAAGCTTTCTTT.

The gene calls are TRBV4-1 and TRBJ1-5; the D is unclear. CDR1 is MGHRA and CDR2 is YSYEKL in the germline V gene. With 0 bases removed from V and 5 bases from J, the gap between germline ends came to 8 bases. CDR3 size: 14 residues. As DNA, the CDR3 is TGCGCCAGCAGCCAAGACAGGTTATATCAGCCCCAGCATTTT. Translating it yields CASSQDRLYQPQHF.

The chain has TRBV20-1 and TRBJ2-4, with a tentative D call TRBD1 (8 bases). Germline V gene sequence: CDR1 DFQATT, CDR2 SNEGSKA (reference sequence). The CDR3 sequence is 18 residues long. V lost 1 base and J lost 0, with 19 bases in between. The CDR3 bases are TGCAGTGCTAGAGGGGACAGGCTAGCGGAAATAGCCAAAAACATTCAGTACTTC. This codes for CSARGDRLAEIAKNIQYF.

This clonotype was picked up many times. The CDR3 sequence: CASSESASGELFF. The CDR3 nucleotides read TGTGCCAGCAGTGAGAGTGCTTCCGGGGAGCTGTTTTTT. The rearrangement uses TRBV25-1 and TRBJ2-2; unclear D gene. Germline values: CDR1 MGHDK, CDR2 SYGVNS. V lost 3 bases to trimming and J lost 6 bases, with 8 bases between them. There are 13 residues in the CDR3. Based on the CDR3 plus reference TRBV25-1 and TRBJ2-2, the full variable domain is EADIYQTPRYLVIGTGKKITLECSQTMGHDKMYWYQQDPGMELHLIHYSYGVNSTEKGDLSSESTVSRIRTEHFPLTLESARPSHTSQYLCASSESASGELFFGEGSRLTVL.

This clonotype has only a few counts. The chain uses TRBV29-1 and TRBJ2-5, with a possible D match to TRBD1 (5 bases). Germline assignment: CDR1 SQVTM and CDR2 ANQGSEA. V dropped 6 bases and J dropped 7 bases, with 15 bases sitting between them. The CDR3 length is 12 residues. For the CDR3, the DNA is TGCAGCGTGGCGAAGGACATGGGGACCCAGTACTTC. This gives the protein CSVAKDMGTQYF.

The chain recombines TRBV13 with TRBJ1-6, with 7 nucleotides matching TRBD1. V was clipped by 10 bases and J by 5 bases; unmatched bases: 14. This CDR3 region has 16 residues. Germline lookup yields CDR1 PRHDT and CDR2 FYEKMQ (reference sequence). Here the CDR3 reads CAIRIGGQLNNSPLHF. CDR3 sequence (DNA): TGTGCCATCCGGATAGGGGGACAGCTGAATAATTCACCCCTCCACTTT. The full variable domain, completed using reference TRBV13 and TRBJ1-6, is AAGVIQSPRHLIKEKRETATLKCYPIPRHDTVYWYQQGPGQDPQFLISFYEKMQSDKGSIPDRFSAQQFSDYHSELNMSSLELGDSALYFCAIRIGGQLNNSPLHFGNGTRLTVT.

This clonotype has a count of ten or more. The J gene is TRBJ1-1, the V gene TRBV27, with a possible D match to TRBD1 (5 bases). V gave up 8 bases and J gave up 1 base, with 14 bases separating them. Germline V gene lookup returns CDR1 MNHEY and CDR2 SMNVEV (reference sequence). The CDR3 spans 14 residues. CDR3 DNA: TGTGCCAGCGCCTACGGGGCTCGGAACACTGAAGCTTTCTTT. It translates to CASAYGARNTEAFF.

This clonotype was counted between two and nine times. The chain joins TRBV11-2 to TRBJ2-1, with 8 bases lining up with TRBD2. V lost 1 base to trimming and J lost 0 bases; unmatched junction nucleotides: 8. Germline V gene data show CDR1 as SGHAT and CDR2 as FQNNGV. The CDR3 has 18 residues. The CDR3 here is CASSLVAGGSNSYNEQFF. CDR3 in DNA: TGTGCCAGCAGCTTAGTTGCGGGGGGTTCCAACTCCTACAATGAGCAGTTCTTC. The whole variable domain, filled in from reference TRBV11-2 and TRBJ2-1, reads EAGVAQSPRYKIIEKRQSVAFWCNPISGHATLYWYQQILGQGPKLLIQFQNNGVVDDSQLPKDRFSAERLKGVDSTLKIQPAKLEDSAVYLCASSLVAGGSNSYNEQFFGPGTRLTVL.

This clonotype showed up just a few times. The chain couples TRBV5-1 to TRBJ1-4; 7 bases are a match to TRBD1. CDR3 length equals 15 residues. Germline V CDR1 and CDR2: SGHRS, YFSETQ. Trimming at V came to 1 base and at J to 2 bases, leaving 2 bases not matched to a gene. CDR3 loop: CASSLRQGTNEKLFF. The CDR3, as DNA: TGCGCCAGCAGCTTGCGACAGGGTACTAATGAAAAACTGTTTTTT.